This is a list of T cell receptor beta chains from one sample in a study of cytomegalovirus exposure and HLA in healthy donors. Measured with immunoSEQ multiplex PCR; TCRdb has only the in-frame clones, and not every one. Seen here are about 200,000 clones, 60% to 80% observed once, and the top ten hold 3% to 4.5%. The sequenced sample consisted of PBMCs. The receptors originated from a male donor in good health and CMV-seronegative. Each CDR3 is given with its conserved first and last residue. A D gene is named only where the DNA matches it firmly. The size of a clone is reported for some rows only, either as once, few or many, or as a class for expanded clones.

D	V	J	size	CDR3	DNA
-	TRBV5-4	TRBJ1-5	-	CASSRAGEGGNQPQHF	TGTGCCAGCAGCCGTGCGGGGGAAGGTGGCAATCAGCCCCAGCATTTT
TRBD2	TRBV5-4	TRBJ2-1	-	CASSFGLAGNNEQFF	TGTGCCAGCAGCTTTGGGCTAGCGGGTAACAATGAGCAGTTCTTC
-	TRBV27	TRBJ1-5	few	CASSLRISRGMTQPQHF	TGTGCCAGCAGTTTAAGAATAAGCCGGGGGATGACTCAGCCCCAGCATTTT
-	TRBV5-5	TRBJ1-1	-	CASSLEGTRTEAFF	TGTGCCAGCAGCTTGGAGGGGACAAGGACTGAAGCTTTCTTT
TRBD2	TRBV7-8	TRBJ2-7	-	CASSLAGTSGYEQYF	TGTGCCAGCAGCTTAGCCGGGACTAGCGGGTACGAGCAGTACTTC
TRBD2	TRBV7-7	TRBJ2-3	-	CASSAGLAGGLRDDTQYF	TGTGCCAGCAGCGCGGGACTAGCGGGAGGGCTGAGAGATGATACGCAGTATTTT
TRBD1	TRBV19	TRBJ1-1	-	CASSIGDRGRTEAFF	TGTGCCAGTAGTATAGGCGACAGGGGACGGACTGAAGCTTTCTTT
-	TRBV5-5	TRBJ2-2	-	CASSPFSNTGELFF	TGTGCCAGCAGCCCCTTTTCGAACACCGGGGAGCTGTTTTTT
-	TRBV28	TRBJ2-7	-	CASKAGTSSYEQYF	TGTGCCAGCAAGGCGGGAACGAGCTCCTACGAGCAGTACTTC
-	TRBV2	TRBJ2-7	-	CASSEPGHINEQYF	TGTGCCAGCAGTGAACCGGGACACATAAACGAGCAGTACTTC
-	TRBV18	TRBJ1-4	-	CASSPGLNEKLFF	TGTGCCAGCTCACCAGGGCTTAATGAAAAACTGTTTTTT
TRBD1	TRBV19	TRBJ2-7	-	CASSITGQGVSEQYF	TGTGCCAGTAGTATAACGGGACAGGGGGTCAGCGAGCAGTACTTC
-	TRBV6-1	TRBJ2-1	-	CASSLQGNNEQFF	TGTGCCAGCAGTCTACAGGGTAACAATGAGCAGTTCTTC
-	TRBV5-1	TRBJ1-3	-	CASSLSGIGNTIYF	TGCGCCAGCAGCCTGAGCGGGATCGGAAACACCATATATTTT
TRBD1	TRBV5-8	TRBJ1-1	-	CASSFRGHRYTEAFF	TGTGCCAGCAGTTTTAGGGGGCATAGGTACACTGAAGCTTTCTTT
-	TRBV6-1	TRBJ1-5	-	CASQPQGYSNQPQHF	TGTGCCAGCCAACCACAGGGTTATAGCAATCAGCCCCAGCATTTT
TRBD1	TRBV29-1	TRBJ2-5	-	CSVYRDRGKETQYF	TGCAGCGTCTACCGGGACAGGGGGAAAGAGACCCAGTACTTC
-	TRBV6-1	TRBJ2-1	-	CASSEGPVVYYNEQFF	TGTGCCAGCAGTGAAGGCCCGGTAGTGTATTACAATGAGCAGTTCTTC
TRBD1	TRBV7-2	TRBJ1-2	-	CASSLRGGDNYGYTF	TGTGCCAGCAGCTTAAGAGGGGGCGATAACTATGGCTACACCTTC
TRBD2	TRBV28	TRBJ2-1	-	CEVGGLAGNEQFF	TGTGAGGTGGGGGGACTAGCGGGAAATGAGCAGTTCTTC
-	TRBV27	TRBJ2-7	-	CASSLSLTGTEQYF	TGTGCCAGCAGTTTATCGTTAACAGGCACCGAGCAGTACTTC
TRBD2	TRBV19	TRBJ2-1	-	CASSSGGSYNEQFF	TGTGCCAGTAGCTCGGGAGGCTCCTACAATGAGCAGTTCTTC
-	TRBV2	TRBJ2-1	-	CASSENQGLDNEQFF	TGTGCCAGCAGTGAAAATCAGGGGCTTGACAATGAGCAGTTCTTC
TRBD1	TRBV6-1	TRBJ2-7	-	CASSEGTGGFYEQYF	TGTGCCAGCAGTGAAGGGACAGGGGGCTTCTACGAGCAGTACTTC
-	TRBV5-6	TRBJ2-7	once	CASSQWWLQGSGEQYF	TGTGCCAGCAGCCAGTGGTGGTTACAGGGATCCGGCGAGCAGTACTTC
-	TRBV7-9	TRBJ1-1	-	CASSLAQANTEAFF	TGTGCCAGCAGCTTAGCACAGGCGAACACTGAAGCTTTCTTT
-	TRBV19	TRBJ2-3	-	CASSGSGTDTQYF	TGTGCCAGTAGCGGGAGTGGCACAGATACGCAGTATTTT
-	TRBV4-1	TRBJ1-2	-	CASSKGSGGDNYGYTF	TGCGCCAGCAGCAAAGGATCGGGGGGGGACAACTATGGCTACACCTTC
-	TRBV5-1	TRBJ2-3	once	CASSLTADTQYF	TGCGCCAGCAGCTTGACGGCAGATACGCAGTATTTT
TRBD2	TRBV11-2	TRBJ2-5	-	CASSQFLAGYQETQYF	TGTGCCAGCAGCCAGTTCCTAGCGGGGTACCAAGAGACCCAGTACTTC
-	TRBV11-2	TRBJ2-2	-	CASSPSSARGIGELFF	TGTGCCAGCAGCCCCTCTTCGGCAAGAGGGATCGGGGAGCTGTTTTTT
TRBD2	TRBV6-5	TRBJ2-7	-	CASSYKSGSSYEQYF	TGTGCCAGCAGTTATAAAAGCGGGAGTTCCTACGAGCAGTACTTC
-	TRBV25-1	TRBJ2-1	-	CASRRLQGTDNEQFF	TGTGCCAGCCGACGCCTACAGGGTACCGACAATGAGCAGTTCTTC
TRBD2	TRBV19	TRBJ2-7	-	CASSSLAGESYEQYF	TGTGCCAGTAGTTCATTAGCGGGAGAGTCCTACGAGCAGTACTTC
TRBD2	TRBV4-2	TRBJ2-1	-	CASSQDTSGAGNEQFF	TGTGCCAGCAGCCAAGACACTAGCGGGGCGGGGAATGAGCAGTTCTTC
TRBD1	TRBV7-9	TRBJ1-4	-	CASSLARDREESNEKLFF	TGTGCCAGCAGCTTAGCCCGGGACAGGGAAGAATCTAATGAAAAACTGTTTTTT
-	TRBV10-1	TRBJ2-7	-	CASSDQAKTPEQYF	TGCGCCAGCAGTGATCAGGCAAAGACGCCCGAGCAGTACTTC
TRBD1	TRBV6-4	TRBJ1-1	-	CASSGGQGTEAFF	TGTGCCAGCAGTGGAGGACAGGGCACTGAAGCTTTCTTT
-	TRBV19	TRBJ1-5	-	CASSRGRDGQPQHF	TGTGCCAGTAGTAGAGGGAGGGATGGTCAGCCCCAGCATTTT